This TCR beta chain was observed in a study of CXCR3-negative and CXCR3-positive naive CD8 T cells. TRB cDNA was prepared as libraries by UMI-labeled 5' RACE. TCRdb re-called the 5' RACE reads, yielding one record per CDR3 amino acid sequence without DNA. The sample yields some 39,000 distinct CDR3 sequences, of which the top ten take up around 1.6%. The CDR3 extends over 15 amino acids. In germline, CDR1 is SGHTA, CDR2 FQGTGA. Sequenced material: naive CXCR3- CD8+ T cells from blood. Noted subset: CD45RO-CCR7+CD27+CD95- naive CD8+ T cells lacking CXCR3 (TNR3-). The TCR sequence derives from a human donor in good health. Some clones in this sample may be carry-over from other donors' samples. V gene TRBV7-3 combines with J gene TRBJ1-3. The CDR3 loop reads CASSSDGTAGNTIYF.